The TCR beta chain under discussion was sequenced for a study of shared clonotypes between healthy human individuals. General study findings and limits: Researchers sampled blood only, noting tissue repertoires likely differ. A limitation of the genetic and exposure-history diversity represented arose from few donors.

The CDR3 has 14 amino acids. The germline V gene encodes CDR1 SGHVS and CDR2 FNYEAQ. Between the trimmed V and J ends, which lost 1 base and 2 bases, there was a span of 8 bases. Template amounts of roughly 0.3 ug DNA, 25,000 to 30,000 T cell genomes, were employed in unsorted PBMC replicate PCRs. Unsorted PBMC DNA was sequenced on ten immunoSEQ deep assay plates. Here immunoSEQ multiplex PCR was the method, and the copy in TCRdb shows in-frame clones only, minus some. Among nearly 500,000 clones listed, 70% to 80% were seen once. Points on this clone: The antigen is undetermined.

The sequencing input was PBMCs. This TCR came from a woman aged 40 to 49 in good health. Some clones in this sample may be carry-over from other donors' samples. V usage is TRBV7-6 and J usage is TRBJ1-1; D remains unclear. CDR3 coding DNA: TGTGCCAGCAGCTTAGGGGTGATTAACACTGAAGCTTTCTTT. It codes for CASSLGVINTEAFF.